The entry below describes one T cell receptor beta chain. The antigen is not known. This CDR3 comprises 13 residues. After removal of 4 bases from V and 7 bases from J, the junction contained 6 bases not matched to a gene. Germline V gives CDR1 MDHEN, CDR2 SYDVKM. The sample comes from a study of cytomegalovirus exposure and HLA in healthy donors. The PCR used 60 Vbeta and 13 Jbeta primers. TCRdb keeps only in-frame clones here, not all; method: immunoSEQ multiplex PCR. There are roughly 170,000 clones in the sample; around 80% occur only once, and 0.6% to 0.95% lies in the top ten. Broader study findings: Earlier findings revealed that most TCR beta V segments proved productive either about 90% or about 30% of the time. Later analysis found that TCR beta chains associated with HLA were more clonally expanded than other, equally common chains. Common viral pathogens were later found to be apparently linked to several of the most significant clusters.

The V call is TRBV28, the J call TRBJ2-7; 8 bases match TRBD2. The source is a female donor in good health and CMV-seronegative. Material: PBMCs. Here the CDR3 DNA reads TGTGCCAGCAGTTATACTAGCGGAGCAGAGCAGTACTTC. This encodes CASSYTSGAEQYF.